This passage covers 9 T cell receptor beta chains from one sample sequenced in a study of blood T cells in healthy people across ages. A J-beta primer mix and a sample-barcoded 5' primer were used in a second PCR of roughly 6 to 11 cycles. TCRdb ran MiXCR on the 5' RACE reads and lists one entry per CDR3 protein. This table has about 900,000 distinct CDR3 sequences, 48% appearing once. Sequencing input: blood. The receptors shown here come from a man aged 25-40 years in good health.

On this clonotype: A much larger clone lies one base from this, so it may be a read error. V and J are TRBV6-5 and TRBJ2-1, with 7 positions matching TRBD1. The end of the DNA is better explained by TRBJ2-7, so the J call may be wrong. Germline-derived CDR1 and CDR2 are MNHEY and SVGAGI. The CDR3 totals 15 residues. CDR3 residues: CASSLDRAHYNEQYF. Written as DNA, the CDR3 is TGTGCCAGCAGTTTAGACAGGGCTCACTACAATGAGCAGTACTTC.

This clonotype has a single count. This sequence joins TRBV7-9 and TRBJ1-4; D call uncertain. The V end lost 3 bases, the J end lost 4 bases, and 9 bases lay between the germline ends. The CDR3 covers 14 residues. Germline V CDR1 and CDR2: SEHNR, FQNEAQ (reference sequence). CDR3 region: CASSLSTHNEKLFF. CDR3 nucleotides: TGTGCCAGCAGCTTGTCGACTCATAATGAAAAACTGTTTTTT.

A few counts support this clonotype. This chain uses TRBV29-1 with TRBJ2-5, with 11 bases that match TRBD2. The CDR3 has 12 amino acids. The V gene end was trimmed by 5 bases and the J gene end by 5 bases; junction bases not matched to a gene: 1. Germline CDR1 SQVTM, CDR2 ANQGSEA. The CDR3 DNA is TGCAGCGTTTCTAGCGGGGGGGAGACCCAGTACTTC. This translates into CSVSSGGETQYF.

The V call is TRBV2, the J call TRBJ2-7; D ambiguous. The V end was cut by 5 bases, the J end by 3 bases, with 14 bases between. Looked up from germline, CDR1 is SNHLY and CDR2 is FYNNEI. CDR3 length: 14 residues. The CDR3 nucleotides read TGTGCCAGCAGTCCGGCAGTAGGTGTCTACGAGCAGTACTTC. It translates to CASSPAVGVYEQYF.

The sample holds a few counts of this clonotype. The chain couples TRBV6-6 to TRBJ1-3; 9 nucleotides agree with TRBD1. The length of the CDR3 is 17 residues. Trimming cost V 5 bases and J 4 bases; bases outside gene matches: 12. The germline CDR1 and CDR2 sequences are MNHNY and SVGAGI (reference sequence). The CDR3 here is CASSPTGGYSTGNTIYF. The DNA of the CDR3 is TGTGCCAGCAGTCCGACAGGGGGATATAGTACCGGAAACACCATATATTTT.

This clonotype was found once. The chain employs TRBV20-1 and TRBJ2-5; D remains unclear. This CDR3 has 13 residues. Trimming removed 1 base at V and 11 bases at J, with 17 bases between. Germline CDR1 is DFQATT and CDR2 is SNEGSKA (reference sequence). This chain's CDR3 is CSARVLGNNEQYF. For the CDR3, the DNA is TGCAGTGCTAGAGTGCTGGGAAACAATGAGCAGTACTTC.

V and J are TRBV29-1 and TRBJ2-5; D gene unclear. Trimming stripped 6 bases from V and 0 bases from J, with 17 bases between. This CDR3 comprises 15 residues. CDR1 and CDR2 from the germline V gene are SQVTM and ANQGSEA. DNA for the CDR3: TGCAGCGTAGCAGGAACCCCCAAGTACCAAGAGACCCAGTACTTC. Protein product: CSVAGTPKYQETQYF.

The V call is TRBV7-2, the J call TRBJ2-3; D is uncertain. Germline V gene lookup returns CDR1 SGHTA and CDR2 FQGNSA. The CDR3 runs to 14 residues. Trimming removed 1 base at V and 2 bases at J, with 7 bases between. DNA of the CDR3: TGTGCCAGCAGCTTAGGTCCAGCCACAGATACGCAGTATTTT. Residues: CASSLGPATDTQYF.

The chain links TRBV18 to TRBJ1-6, with 9 bases fitting TRBD1. The CDR3 runs 16 residues. V dropped 6 bases and J dropped 5; count of bases not matched to a gene: 8. Germline-derived CDR1 and CDR2 are KGHSH and LQKENI. CDR3 nucleotides: TGTGCCAGCTCCCCAGCACAGGGGGCCCATAATTCACCCCTCCACTTT. Residues: CASSPAQGAHNSPLHF.